One sample yielded the 22 T cell receptor beta chains listed below, sequenced in a study of long-term antiretroviral therapy in people with HIV. Version v3.0 of the immunoSEQ assay ran at survey level. The repertoire was sequenced with immunoSEQ multiplex PCR; TCRdb's copy has only in-frame clones and lacks some. Of more than 20,000 clones in the sample, over 90% were seen once. The sequencing used unsorted PBMCs, collected 4.4 years after starting antiretroviral therapy. These receptors originate from a woman aged 45-65 years with HIV.

The rearrangement links TRBV11-2 to TRBJ1-2; D uncertain. Trimming left V 5 bases short and J 4 bases short, with 14 bases between. The CDR3 runs to 14 residues. Per the germline V gene, CDR1 is SGHAT and CDR2 is FQNNGV. The CDR3: CASSPPALPYGYTF. CDR3 DNA: TGTGCCAGCAGCCCACCGGCACTACCCTATGGCTACACCTTC. Full variable domain (outside the CDR3, taken from reference TRBV11-2 and TRBJ1-2): EAGVAQSPRYKIIEKRQSVAFWCNPISGHATLYWYQQILGQGPKLLIQFQNNGVVDDSQLPKDRFSAERLKGVDSTLKIQPAKLEDSAVYLCASSPPALPYGYTFGSGTRLTVV.

V is TRBV6-6 and J is TRBJ2-1, with a weak D call TRBD2 (5 bases). Germline lookup yields CDR1 MNHNY and CDR2 SVGAGI (reference sequence). V lost 6 bases and J 3 bases, leaving 9 bases between the germline ends. This CDR3 comprises 13 residues. The CDR3 protein is CASRLDFYNEQFF. The CDR3 bases are TGTGCCAGCAGGTTGGACTTCTACAATGAGCAGTTCTTC.

This chain connects TRBV30 to TRBJ1-4, with D possibly TRBD1 on 5 matching bases. Germline CDR1 and CDR2: GTSNPN and SVGIG (reference sequence). Trimming pared 2 bases from V and 8 bases from J, leaving 12 bases between. The CDR3 consists of 13 residues. CDR3: CAWSSGQEEKLFF. Written as DNA, the CDR3 is TGTGCCTGGAGTTCGGGGCAAGAGGAAAAACTGTTTTTT.

The chain combines TRBV6-7 with TRBJ2-3; D may be TRBD1 (6 bases). TRBV6-7 is an ORF, with its function uncertain. This CDR3 region has 15 residues. Trimming left V 6 bases short and J 0 bases short, with 13 bases between. CDR3: CASSQGFGSTDTQYF. CDR3 nucleotides: TGTGCCAGCAGCCAGGGGTTTGGGAGCACAGATACGCAGTATTTT.

The chain links TRBV11-2 to TRBJ2-5, with TRBD2 identical over 13 bases. This CDR3 comprises 16 residues. Germline V gives CDR1 SGHAT, CDR2 FQNNGV. V lost 1 base to trimming and J lost 4 bases; unmatched junction nucleotides: 3. In nucleotides, the CDR3 is TGTGCCAGCAGCTTAGCCGGGACTAGCGGGACAGAGACCCAGTACTTC. This gives the protein CASSLAGTSGTETQYF. Combining the CDR3 with reference TRBV11-2 and TRBJ2-5 gives the whole variable domain EAGVAQSPRYKIIEKRQSVAFWCNPISGHATLYWYQQILGQGPKLLIQFQNNGVVDDSQLPKDRFSAERLKGVDSTLKIQPAKLEDSAVYLCASSLAGTSGTETQYFGPGTRLLVL.

This chain connects TRBV7-8 to TRBJ2-1, with TRBD2 matching 12 bases. The junction had 8 bases not matched to a gene; V was cut back by 5 bases and J by 15 bases. CDR3 length equals 13 residues. Per germline, CDR1 SGHVS and CDR2 FQNEAQ. In DNA, the CDR3 is TGTGCCAGCAGCGTCACTAGCGGGGGGCCGTTGTTCTTC. This encodes CASSVTSGGPLFF.

This clone showed up just once. This chain links TRBV5-1 with TRBJ2-5; no clear D. Per germline, CDR1 SGHRS and CDR2 YFSETQ. Trimming cost V 0 bases and J 5 bases, with 8 bases left between them. The CDR3 sequence is 13 residues long. The CDR3 bases are TGCGCCAGCAGCTTGGGCAGAAGGGAGACCCAGTACTTC. This encodes CASSLGRRETQYF.

The chain has TRBV6-5 and TRBJ2-2; D is uncertain. There are 11 residues in the CDR3. In germline, CDR1 is MNHEY, CDR2 SVGAGI. V was trimmed by 7 bases and J by 3 bases, leaving 3 bases between them. The CDR3, as DNA: TGTGCCAGCAAACACACCGGGGAGCTGTTTTTT. Translation gives CASKHTGELFF.

The chain uses TRBV9 and TRBJ2-2, with 7 bases fitting TRBD2. The CDR3 spans 17 residues. J gave up 6 bases and V 0 bases, and 11 bases lay outside the gene matches. The germline V gene encodes CDR1 SGDLS and CDR2 YYNGEE. CDR3 residues: CASSVDTGLGRAGELFF. DNA of the CDR3: TGTGCCAGCAGCGTAGATACCGGACTAGGCAGGGCCGGGGAGCTGTTTTTT.

This chain joins TRBV15 and TRBJ1-3; TRBD1 is a possible D gene (5 bases). Per germline, CDR1 LNHNV and CDR2 YYDKDF (reference sequence). The V end was cut by 1 base, the J end by 8 bases, with 9 bases between. CDR3 length equals 13 residues. The CDR3 nucleotides are TGTGCCACCAGCAGAGCAGGGAGGGACACCATATATTTT. This translates into CATSRAGRDTIYF.

This chain links TRBV4-3 with TRBJ2-5, with 11 bases identical to TRBD1. The germline CDR1 and CDR2 sequences are LGHNA and YSLEER. V lost 2 bases and J lost 5; bases outside the gene matches: 7. The CDR3 is 16 amino acids. Written as DNA, the CDR3 is TGCGCCAGCAGCCAAAGCCGGACAGGGGGCCGGGAGACCCAGTACTTC. Translation: CASSQSRTGGRETQYF.

A single count supports this clone. The V and J genes are TRBV7-3 and TRBJ2-3; 7 bases are shared with TRBD2. From germline, CDR1 is SGHTA and CDR2 FQGTGA. Germline trimming cut 2 bases from V and 2 bases from J; bases unmatched to any gene: 1. This CDR3 is 14 amino acids long. CDR3 DNA sequence: TGTGCCAGCAGCTTAGCGGGGGTCACAGATACGCAGTATTTT. It is translated as CASSLAGVTDTQYF.

V and J are TRBV5-4 and TRBJ2-5; D remains ambiguous. The CDR3 has 15 amino acids. The germline CDR1 and CDR2 sequences are SGHNT and YYREEE (reference sequence). The V end lost 0 bases, the J end lost 3 bases, and 12 bases lay between the germline ends. In DNA, the CDR3 is TGTGCCAGCAGCTTGGGGTCCACGACAAAAGAGACCCAGTACTTC. This encodes CASSLGSTTKETQYF.

This chain joins TRBV5-1 and TRBJ1-3; 7 nucleotides align to TRBD1. V lost 4 bases to trimming and J lost 2 bases; unmatched junction nucleotides: 6. The CDR3 has 15 amino acids. Germline V gene data show CDR1 as SGHRS and CDR2 as YFSETQ. CDR3 DNA sequence: TGCGCCAGCAGCGTTACAGGGGTGACTGGAAACACCATATATTTT. This sequence encodes CASSVTGVTGNTIYF.

V usage is TRBV19 and J usage is TRBJ1-4; D remains ambiguous. This CDR3 is built from 14 residues. Germline-derived CDR1 and CDR2 are LNHDA and SQIVND (reference sequence). Trimming cost V 3 bases and J 6 bases, with 11 bases left between them. The CDR3 DNA reads as TGTGCCAGTAGTATGCTGTCCTGGGATGAAAAACTGTTTTTT. Translated, it gives CASSMLSWDEKLFF.

CDR3 region: CAWNDRGGTKNIQYF. CDR3 DNA: TGTGCCTGGAATGACAGGGGGGGGACCAAAAACATTCAGTACTTC. V and J are TRBV30 and TRBJ2-4, with TRBD1 matching 9 bases. The ends lost 4 bases at V and 2 bases at J; junction bases unmatched: 6. This CDR3 is built from 15 residues. The germline CDR1 and CDR2 sequences are GTSNPN and SVGIG (reference sequence). Full variable domain (rest looked up from reference TRBV30 and TRBJ2-4): SQTIHQWPATLVQPVGSPLSLECTVEGTSNPNLYWYRQAAGRGLQLLFYSVGIGQISSEVPQNLSASRPQDRQFILSSKKLLLSDSGFYLCAWNDRGGTKNIQYFGAGTRLSVL.

The CDR3 DNA reads as TGTGCCAGCAGCGTAGGAGTCTCTGGAAACACCATATATTTT. This sequence encodes CASSVGVSGNTIYF. V and J are TRBV9 and TRBJ1-3, with D uncertain. Trimming cost V 0 bases and J 0 bases, with 4 bases left between them. CDR3 length: 14 amino acids. The germline V gene has CDR1 SGDLS and CDR2 YYNGEE.

This clone is a singleton in its sample. The gene calls are TRBV5-1 and TRBJ2-5; 9 positions agree with TRBD1. From germline, CDR1 is SGHRS and CDR2 YFSETQ. The CDR3 totals 15 residues. The V segment lost 1 base and the J segment 5 bases; nucleotides outside the gene matches: 6. The CDR3 nucleotides read TGCGCCAGCAGCTTGACAGGGGGCGGGGAGGAGACCCAGTACTTC. Translation: CASSLTGGGEETQYF.

The V call is TRBV19, the J call TRBJ2-7, with TRBD1 matching 10 bases. Germline trimming cut 6 bases from V and 3 bases from J; bases unmatched to any gene: 5. CDR1 LNHDA and CDR2 SQIVND come from the germline V gene (reference sequence). The CDR3 totals 14 residues. The CDR3 spells CASSDRGRGYEQYF. CDR3 bases: TGTGCCAGTAGCGACAGGGGGCGCGGCTACGAGCAGTACTTC.

CDR3 in amino acids: CASSTGTLSYHGPDTQYF. In DNA form, the CDR3 reads TGCGCCAGCTCAACCGGGACCTTATCTTATCACGGGCCAGATACGCAGTATTTT. The rearrangement joins TRBV23-1 to TRBJ2-3; D assignment may be TRBD1 or TRBD2 (5 bases each). TRBV23-1 belongs to the ORF category, with a function that is uncertain. V lost 8 bases, J lost 4 bases, and 28 bases lay in between. This CDR3 spans 18 amino acids.

V usage is TRBV27 and J usage is TRBJ1-1; 8 bases are shared with TRBD1. This CDR3 is 15 amino acids long. The trim removed 0 bases at V and 9 bases at J, leaving 9 bases unmatched. The germline CDR1 and CDR2 sequences are MNHEY and SMNVEV (reference sequence). CDR3 sequence: CASSLSSRGQEKAFF. The CDR3 nucleotides read TGTGCCAGCAGTTTATCAAGTCGGGGACAGGAAAAAGCTTTCTTT.

The rearrangement uses TRBV5-6 and TRBJ1-4; TRBD1 might be the D (5 bases). In germline, CDR1 is SGHDT, CDR2 YYEEEE. The CDR3 loop spans 15 amino acids. Deletions cut 1 base from V and 5 bases from J, with 12 bases between. CDR3 in amino acids: CASSLLGAGNEKLFF. CDR3 sequence (DNA): TGTGCCAGCAGCTTGTTAGGGGCGGGAAATGAAAAACTGTTTTTT.